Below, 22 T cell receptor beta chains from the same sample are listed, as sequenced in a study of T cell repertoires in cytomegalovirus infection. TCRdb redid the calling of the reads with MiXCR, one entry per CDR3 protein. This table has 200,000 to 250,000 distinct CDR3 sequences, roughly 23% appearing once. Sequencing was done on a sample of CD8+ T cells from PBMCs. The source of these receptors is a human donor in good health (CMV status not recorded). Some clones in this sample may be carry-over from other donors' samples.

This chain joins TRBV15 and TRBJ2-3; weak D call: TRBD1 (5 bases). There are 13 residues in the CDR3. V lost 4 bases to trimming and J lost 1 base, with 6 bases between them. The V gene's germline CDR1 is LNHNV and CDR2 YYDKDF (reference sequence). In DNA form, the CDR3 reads TGTGCCACCAGCACCAGGGGCACAGATACGCAGTATTTT. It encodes CATSTRGTDTQYF.

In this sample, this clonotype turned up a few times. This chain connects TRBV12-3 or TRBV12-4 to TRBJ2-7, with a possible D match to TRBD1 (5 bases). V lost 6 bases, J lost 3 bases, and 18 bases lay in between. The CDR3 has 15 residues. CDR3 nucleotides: TGTGCCAGCAGCCTTGGGGCAGGGTGGGTCTACGAGCAGTACTTC. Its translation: CASSLGAGWVYEQYF.

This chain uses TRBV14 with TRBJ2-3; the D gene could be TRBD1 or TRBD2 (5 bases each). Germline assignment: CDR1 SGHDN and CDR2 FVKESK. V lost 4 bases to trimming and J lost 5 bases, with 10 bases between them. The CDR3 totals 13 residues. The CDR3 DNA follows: TGTGCCAGCAGCCTCCTGGGGGAAGATACGCAGTATTTT. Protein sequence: CASSLLGEDTQYF.

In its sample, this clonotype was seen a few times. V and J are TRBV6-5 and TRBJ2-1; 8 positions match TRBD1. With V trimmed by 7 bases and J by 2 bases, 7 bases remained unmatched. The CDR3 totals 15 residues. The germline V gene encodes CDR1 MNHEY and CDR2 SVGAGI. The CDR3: CASTPQGATYNEQFF. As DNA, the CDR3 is TGTGCCAGCACGCCCCAGGGGGCAACCTACAATGAGCAGTTCTTC.

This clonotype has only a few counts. CDR3 sequence: CSVEPGLHNEQFF. Here the CDR3 DNA reads TGCAGCGTTGAGCCAGGGTTGCACAATGAGCAGTTCTTC. J is TRBJ2-1 and V is TRBV29-1; D may be TRBD1 (5 bases). The CDR3 has 13 residues. V lost 3 bases and J lost 5, with 11 bases in between. Germline V gene data show CDR1 as SQVTM and CDR2 as ANQGSEA.

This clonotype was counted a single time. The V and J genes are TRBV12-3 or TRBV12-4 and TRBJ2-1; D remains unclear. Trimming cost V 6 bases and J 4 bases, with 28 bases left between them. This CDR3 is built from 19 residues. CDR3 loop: CASSPGRIPEAQPYNEQFF. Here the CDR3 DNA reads TGTGCCAGCAGCCCCGGACGGATCCCAGAGGCCCAGCCGTACAATGAGCAGTTCTTC.

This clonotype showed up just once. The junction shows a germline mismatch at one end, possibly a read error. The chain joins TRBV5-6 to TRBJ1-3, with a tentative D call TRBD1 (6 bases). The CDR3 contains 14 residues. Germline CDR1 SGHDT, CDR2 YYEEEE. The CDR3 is CASGQGQYGNIIYF. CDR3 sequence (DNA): TGTGCCAGCGGCCAGGGGCAATATGGAAACATCATATATTTT.

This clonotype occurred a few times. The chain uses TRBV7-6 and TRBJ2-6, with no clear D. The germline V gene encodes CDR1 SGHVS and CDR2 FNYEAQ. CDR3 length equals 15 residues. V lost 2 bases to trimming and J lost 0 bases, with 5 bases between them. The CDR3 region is CASSLLGSGANVLTF. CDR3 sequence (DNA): TGTGCCAGCAGCTTACTGGGCTCTGGGGCCAACGTCCTGACTTTC.

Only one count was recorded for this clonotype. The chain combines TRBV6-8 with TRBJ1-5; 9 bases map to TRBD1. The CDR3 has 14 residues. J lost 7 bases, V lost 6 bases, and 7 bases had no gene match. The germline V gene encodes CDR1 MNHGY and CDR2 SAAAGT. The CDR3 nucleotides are TGTGCCAGCAGCTCCACAGGGGGCTGGCAGCCCCAGCATTTT. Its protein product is CASSSTGGWQPQHF.

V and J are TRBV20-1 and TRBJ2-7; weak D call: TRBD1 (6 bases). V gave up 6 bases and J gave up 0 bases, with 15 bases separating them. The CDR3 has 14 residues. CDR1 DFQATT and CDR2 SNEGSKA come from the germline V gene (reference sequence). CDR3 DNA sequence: TGCAGTGCAGCAAACAGGGCTAGCTCCTACGAGCAGTACTTC. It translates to CSAANRASSYEQYF.

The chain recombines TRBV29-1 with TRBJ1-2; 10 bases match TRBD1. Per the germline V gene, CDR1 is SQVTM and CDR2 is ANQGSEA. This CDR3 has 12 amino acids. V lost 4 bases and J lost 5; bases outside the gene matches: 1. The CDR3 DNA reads TGCAGCGTTGTGGGACAGGGGTATGGCTACACCTTC. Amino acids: CSVVGQGYGYTF.

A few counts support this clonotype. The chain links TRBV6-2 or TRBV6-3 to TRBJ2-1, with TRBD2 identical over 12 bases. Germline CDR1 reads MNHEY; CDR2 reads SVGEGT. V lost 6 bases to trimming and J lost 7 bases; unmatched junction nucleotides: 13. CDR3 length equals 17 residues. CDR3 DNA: TGTGCCAGCAGCTCCGGTGGACTAGCGGGGAGTTGGAATGAGCAGTTCTTC. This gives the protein CASSSGGLAGSWNEQFF.

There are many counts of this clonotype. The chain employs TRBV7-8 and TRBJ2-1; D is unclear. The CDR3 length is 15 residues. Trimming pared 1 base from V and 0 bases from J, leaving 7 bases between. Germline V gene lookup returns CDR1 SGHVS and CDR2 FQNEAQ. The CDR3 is CASSLVSSSYNEQFF. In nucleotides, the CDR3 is TGTGCCAGCAGCTTAGTTAGTAGCTCCTACAATGAGCAGTTCTTC.

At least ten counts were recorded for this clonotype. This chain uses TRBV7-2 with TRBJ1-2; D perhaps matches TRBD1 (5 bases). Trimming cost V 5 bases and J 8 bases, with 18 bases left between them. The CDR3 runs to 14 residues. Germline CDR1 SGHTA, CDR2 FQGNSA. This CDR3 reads CASSRGGTGNGYTF. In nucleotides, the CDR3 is TGTGCCAGCAGCCGCGGGGGGACCGGGAACGGCTACACCTTC.

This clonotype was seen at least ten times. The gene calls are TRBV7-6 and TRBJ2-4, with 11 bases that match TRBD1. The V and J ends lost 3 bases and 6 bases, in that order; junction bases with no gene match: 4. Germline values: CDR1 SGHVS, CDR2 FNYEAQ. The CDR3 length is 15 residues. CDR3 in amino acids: CASSLGQGVRNIQYF. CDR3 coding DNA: TGTGCCAGCAGCTTGGGACAGGGGGTTAGAAACATTCAGTACTTC.

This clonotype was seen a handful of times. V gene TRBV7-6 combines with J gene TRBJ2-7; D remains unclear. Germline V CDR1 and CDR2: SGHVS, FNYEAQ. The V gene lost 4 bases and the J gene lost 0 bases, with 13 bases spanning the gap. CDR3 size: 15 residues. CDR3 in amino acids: CASSSIPGNSYEQYF. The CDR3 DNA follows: TGTGCCAGCAGCTCTATTCCGGGCAACTCCTACGAGCAGTACTTC.

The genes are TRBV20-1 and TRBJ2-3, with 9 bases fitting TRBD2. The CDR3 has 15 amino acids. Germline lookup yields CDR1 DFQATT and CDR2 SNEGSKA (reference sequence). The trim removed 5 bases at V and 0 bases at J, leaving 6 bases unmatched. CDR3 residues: CSARGGTSSTDTQYF. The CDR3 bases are TGCAGTGCTCGCGGGGGGACTAGCAGCACAGATACGCAGTATTTT.

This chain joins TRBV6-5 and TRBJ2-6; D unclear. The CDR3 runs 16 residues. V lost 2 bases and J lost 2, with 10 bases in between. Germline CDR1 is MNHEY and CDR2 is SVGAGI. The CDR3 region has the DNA TGTGCCAGCAGTTACGACCATGTGGCTGGGGCCAACGTCCTGACTTTC. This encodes CASSYDHVAGANVLTF.

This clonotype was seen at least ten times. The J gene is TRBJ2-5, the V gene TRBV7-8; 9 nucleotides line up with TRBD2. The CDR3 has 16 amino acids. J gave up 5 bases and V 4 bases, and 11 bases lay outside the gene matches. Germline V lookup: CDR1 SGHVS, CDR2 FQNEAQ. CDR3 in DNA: TGTGCCAGCAGCTCAAACCCAGCGGGGGGTGGGGAGACCCAGTACTTC. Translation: CASSSNPAGGGETQYF.

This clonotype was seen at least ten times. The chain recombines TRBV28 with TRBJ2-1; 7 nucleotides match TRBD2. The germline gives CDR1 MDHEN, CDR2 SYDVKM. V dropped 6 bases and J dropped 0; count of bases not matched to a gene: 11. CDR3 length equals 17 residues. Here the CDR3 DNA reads TGTGCCAGCAGCACCCAGCTAGCGGTGAGCTCCTACAATGAGCAGTTCTTC. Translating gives CASSTQLAVSSYNEQFF.

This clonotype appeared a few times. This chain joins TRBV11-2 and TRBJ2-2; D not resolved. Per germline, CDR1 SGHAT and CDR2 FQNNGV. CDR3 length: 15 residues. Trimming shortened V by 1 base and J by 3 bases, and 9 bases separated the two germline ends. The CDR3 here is CASSLGNSYTGELFF. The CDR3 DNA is TGTGCCAGCAGCTTAGGGAACAGCTACACCGGGGAGCTGTTTTTT.

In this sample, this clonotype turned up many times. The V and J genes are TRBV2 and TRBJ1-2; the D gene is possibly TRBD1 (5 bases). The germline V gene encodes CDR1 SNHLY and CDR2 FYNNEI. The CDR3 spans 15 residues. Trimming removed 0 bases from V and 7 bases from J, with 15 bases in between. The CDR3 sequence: CASSEAESGLFGYTF. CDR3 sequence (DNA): TGTGCCAGCAGTGAAGCGGAGTCGGGACTCTTTGGCTACACCTTC. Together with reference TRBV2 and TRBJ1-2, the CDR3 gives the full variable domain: EPEVTQTPSHQVTQMGQEVILRCVPISNHLYFYWYRQILGQKVEFLVSFYNNEISEKSEIFDDQFSVERPDGSNFTLKIRSTKLEDSAMYFCASSEAESGLFGYTFGSGTRLTVV.